Described below is a single TCR beta chain sequence and its context. Its antigen remains unidentified. It has no much larger one-base neighbor in the sample; base qualities were not kept. The cohort comprised approximately 700 healthy bone marrow donors. At the time of sampling, all cohort members were nominally healthy, though unrecorded immune exposures were likely present. The donor tested CMV seropositive, placing the donor among the 289 seropositive members of the cohort. A peripheral blood sample was collected from each donor, and TCR beta sequencing was performed on peripheral blood mononuclear cells. Genomic DNA extraction from the blood cell samples was performed with the Qiagen DNeasy Blood Extraction Kit. The record originates from a study of cytomegalovirus exposure and HLA in healthy donors (dated by TCRdb to the late 2010s). In the study overall: An earlier analysis of roughly 570 of the donors reported over 250 Gb of sequence data and roughly 120 million unique TCR beta sequences obtained from approximately 180 million T cells. About 330 gigabases of sequencing data and about 92 million unique TCR sequences made up an early release that covered 500 to 650 HLA-typed donors. Of the 300 to 500 genotyped donors, 81% were placed in the genetic ancestry cluster associated with self-reported Caucasian donors. The study aimed to test whether cataloging public T cell receptors could reveal signatures of past pathogen exposure. The study profiled the T cell repertoires of around 700 subjects by immunosequencing and related them to cytomegalovirus serostatus. A separate validation cohort of approximately 130 different subjects was used in addition to the approximately 610-subject first cohort. The study combined high-throughput TCR immunosequencing, statistical association of individual TCRs with disease status, and machine learning to predict cytomegalovirus infection status. A later analysis re-examined previously published TCR beta repertoires from around 670 donors and added high-resolution HLA genotyping to investigate patterns of TCR occurrence. Rather than drawing on any new phenotypic data, the later analysis identified candidate immune exposures from TCR beta sequences and the way those sequences occurred across donors. An earlier analysis of approximately 580 of the donors used high-throughput TCR beta sequencing to judge whether each TCR beta V gene segment behaved as functional or pseudogenic. Donor age, sex, ethnicity and CMV serostatus were collected together with the repertoire data. A later genetic analysis took genome-wide SNP genotypes for about 55% of the roughly 670 donors and used that subset as a discovery cohort. All discovery cohort repertoires had been generated on a single sequencing platform. Both class I and class II loci were covered by HLA typing, at four-digit resolution. The number of donors typed differed by locus, with roughly 629-640 for A, B, C, DRB1 and DQB1, around 560 for DQA1, approximately 580 for DPA1, and some 470 for DPB1. Roughly 5 DR-DQ haplotypes were handled as single units for association and clustering, since linkage in the cohort was strong. Among around 400 genotyped donors of the cohort, an average of about 220,000 unique TCR beta nucleotide sequences was sequenced per donor, of which approximately 18% were non-productive.

Study-wide conclusions, independent of this receptor: A cluster of highly shared sequence variants was judged likely to represent a technical artifact of the sequencing pipeline. A later genetic analysis reported fewer N-insertions in productive TCRs among donors in an Asian-associated ancestry cluster than the roughly 700-donor mean. Immune exposure information for the cohort was limited to CMV serostatus. In a later analysis, some 18,000 TCR beta sequences were associated with specific HLA alleles at a false discovery rate of 0.05. The classifier was reported to diagnose cytomegalovirus status with high specificity and sensitivity in both the original and validation cohorts. This cohort had only TCR beta chains sequenced, and the lack of alpha or paired-chain data limited which features could be detected. The study listed over 150 TCR beta chains as associated with cytomegalovirus. Most TCR sequences were observed very rarely across donors, whereas some public TCRs were present in many individuals. In a later analysis, HLA-associated TCR beta chains showed more clonal expansion and lower generation probabilities than non-associated chains that were equally common. Sequencing depth was assumed to be roughly uniform across donors in the presence/absence analyses, though that assumption may not hold. A later analysis found that most CMV-associated TCR beta chains appeared HLA-restricted, with HLA associations seemingly driven largely by CMV exposure. Correlated functional status among segregating V segments might be attributable to linkage disequilibrium, but an unknown experimental factor could not be ruled out. A further reported finding was that TCR beta sequences accurately predicted the HLA-A and HLA-B alleles for most subjects in the first cohort. According to a later analysis, parvovirus B19, influenza, CMV and Epstein-Barr virus appeared linked to several top co-occurrence clusters. The 87-base-pair reads could not distinguish some IMGT-functional V segments, including TRBV6-2 and TRBV6-3, so those segments were excluded. The authors suggested that the approach could potentially be generalized to other disease states and immunological phenotypes. When HLA alleles, especially DR and DQ, strongly co-occurred, TCR associations were difficult to assign to individual alleles. Because HLA typing was unavailable for some donors at each locus, only the typed subset was used in association tests. Three of the identified cytomegalovirus-associated TCR beta chains were confirmed in vitro to be specific for cytomegalovirus antigens. The earlier analysis of 587 of the donors excluded roughly 17 rarely observed V segments, including chromosome 9 orphons, because counts were too low. An earlier analysis of 587 of the donors showed that most TCR beta V segments appeared in productive rearrangements either about 90% or about 30% of the time, which broadly matched IMGT annotations. A later analysis found that TCR association rates varied across HLA loci, with DRB1 alleles showing the most associated TCRs and HLA-C alleles the fewest. A later genetic analysis associated a missense DCLRE1C variant with V-gene and J-gene trimming of TCR beta chains, and an independent cohort replicated the association.

The method behind the library was the immunoSEQ multiplex PCR assay. The multiplex PCR relied on a mix of 60 forward primers for TCR Vbeta segments and 13 reverse primers for TCR Jbeta segments. Amplification of the CDR3 region of rearranged TCR beta genes was performed with a multiplex PCR assay on genomic DNA. The Illumina HiSeq System was used to sequence the amplified TCR beta libraries as 87-base-pair reads. The paper's data handling went like this. Across the roughly 640 repertoires, a later analysis counted tens of millions of unique TCR beta chains, 9.5 million to 13 million of which were shared by at least two donors. Raw reads were error-corrected and collapsed into unique sequences by a nearest-neighbor algorithm in which closely related sequences were merged to remove PCR and sequencing errors. Alignment of CDR3 sequences to IMGT reference sequences was used to assign V, D and J gene segments. For a sequence to be retained, a match of at least six nucleotides to both a V gene segment and a J gene segment was required. A rearrangement was called productive if the CDR3 had no stop codons and remained in frame with V and J, and every other rearrangement was called non-productive. Following IMGT convention, CDR3 was defined as the stretch from the second conserved V-encoded cysteine up to the conserved J-encoded phenylalanine. Sequences without an unambiguous match to a single V gene segment were excluded from the earlier analysis of about 630 of the donors. An earlier analysis of approximately 590 of the donors classified V segments as functional when productive rearrangements were above 56.7% and as segregating when the standard deviation between donors was above 5%. A statistical classification framework was developed to diagnose cytomegalovirus status using the catalog of TCR beta chain sequences. In a later analysis, V and J genes were assigned by comparing TCR nucleotide sequences against IMGT/GENE-DB human TR gene sequences. In a later analysis, CDR3 sequences and most-parsimonious VDJ recombination scenarios were assigned using the TCRdist pipeline. In a later analysis, each TCR beta chain was defined by its CDR3 amino acid sequence together with its V-gene family, and reads without a unique V-gene family were excluded. As a way to deal with suspected cross-contamination and a sequencing artifact, a later analysis dropped hundreds of nucleotide sequences that were highly shared and had low generation probability. In a later analysis, a clonal expansion index for each public chain was calculated from normalized within-repertoire ranks of inferred template counts. In a later analysis, generation probabilities were computed with a VDJ recombination model fitted to out-of-frame rearrangements, and the resulting probabilities were checked against IGoR. A later analysis scored TCR-TCR, TCR-HLA and TCR-CMV co-occurrence with hypergeometric tests, applying a repertoire-size bias correction to TCR pairs. A later analysis estimated false discovery rates by permuting HLA or CMV assignments 20 times. In a later analysis, co-occurring TCRs were grouped with DBSCAN, and TCRdist sequence similarity was added when clustering was performed within HLA-allele-positive subsets. For co-occurrence clustering, repertoires with fewer than 30,000 or more than 120,000 public chains were excluded, along with a handful of repertoires with anomalous nucleotide sharing. This is the immuneACCESS table as TCRdb keeps it, with only in-frame sequences that have V and J called. A part of the clones is gone; compared with another copy, unresolved V genes explain less than half, and the rest is unexplained. The V and J calls and clone size come from that table; D and trimming were worked out from the DNA. The sample table holds around 170,000 clones, of which around 80% were seen once. The ten largest clones represent less than 1.5% of the sample.

The CDR3 starts with the cysteine, ends with the phenylalanine, and has 15 residues. Just the 45-base CDR3 DNA is kept, in frame starting at base 1. CDR1 and CDR2, looked up from the germline V gene, are MGHRA and YSYEKL. Germline trimming: 1 base from V, 1 base from J; junction bases outside gene matches: 3. Sample: PBMCs. The receptor was isolated from a girl between 10 and 17 years old in good health and CMV-seropositive. The chain uses TRBV4-1 and TRBJ1-1; TRBD1 matches 7 bases in the middle. This receptor has the CDR3 CASSQVGQKNTEAFF. The DNA sequence is TGCGCCAGCAGCCAAGTGGGACAGAAGAACACTGAAGCTTTCTTT.